This TCR beta chain was observed in a study of lymphopenia after photon versus proton radiotherapy. The CDR3 is 12 residues long. The V end was cut by 2 bases, the J end by 7 bases, with 6 bases between. CDR1 and CDR2 (germline): SEHNR, FQNEAQ (reference sequence). Regarding the study as a whole: Relative stability marked proton patients; photon patients lost diversity and naive cells.

The table came from immunoSEQ multiplex PCR; TCRdb's copy has only in-frame clones and leaves some out. Among about 19,000 clones listed, 85% to 95% were seen once. As concerns this clone: What it recognizes is unknown.

The source material was peripheral blood, sampled from a patient treated with photon-based radiotherapy. The receptor was derived from a man aged 55-75 years with pancreatic cancer. This chain joins TRBV7-9 and TRBJ2-1; D gene ambiguous. This chain's CDR3 is CASSLRVNEQFF. CDR3 sequence (DNA): TGTGCCAGCAGCTTACGGGTTAATGAGCAGTTCTTC.